This T cell receptor (beta chain) comes out of a study of T-cell reconstitution after alpha-beta-depleted transplantation in children listed by TCRdb under 2016. In the study overall: The study quantitatively tracked T-cell immune reconstitution after TCRalphabeta/CD19-depleted allogeneic hematopoietic cell transplantation in children using TCR repertoire profiling. Overall study results and their limits: In some patients, the high TCRbeta diversity seen at day 60 was put down to recipient T cells and intrathymic progenitors that had survived conditioning. The apparently early alphabetaT-cell count recovery about two months after transplant was reportedly dependent on only several hundred rapidly expanded clones derived from non-depleted graft cells. Hyperexpanded clone frequencies declined over subsequent months; after one year, T-cell counts and TCRbeta diversity were mostly attributed to newly produced T cells.

This specimen's treatment or condition label, per the study, means: allogeneic hematopoietic cell transplantation with graft depleted of TCRalphabeta T cells and CD19 B cells. Transplant recipients were children who received TCRalphabeta/CD19-depleted allogeneic hematopoietic cell grafts. Concerning this clonotype: The antigen this receptor binds is unknown. No qualities accompany the bases; no much larger clone lies one base away.

The receptor library was made with PCR. Reads for this sample came from an Illumina HiSeq 2500. Molecular barcoding was employed in the preparation of TCR libraries, with unique molecular identifiers being used to normalize TCRbeta repertoire quantification. The public reads were run again by TCRdb, first through fastp at Q25 and then through MiXCR, and only productive beta chains were kept. Each entry is one CDR3 protein sequence, shown with its most common DNA and genes. Across this sample there are hundreds of thousands of distinct CDR3 sequences, with approximately 12% seen only once. The ten largest account for roughly 2.3% of the sample. V ends up 5 bases short and J 1 base short, with an unmatched junction base count of 16. The CDR3, from cysteine to phenylalanine, totals 19 residues. This entry keeps only the CDR3 DNA: 57 bases, framed from base 1. The germline V gene provides CDR1 MDHEN and CDR2 SYDVKM.

This specimen was PBMCs, mostly from graft donor cells, taken 360 days after TCRalphabeta/CD19-depleted stem cell transplant. The V gene is TRBV28 and the J gene is TRBJ2-7; the central 11 bases match TRBD1. This receptor was obtained from a male patient under 18 who had a stem cell transplant for acute myeloid leukemia, so the T cells may come from the graft donor. The encoded CDR3 is CASSPLVGTGGPVSYEQYF. The DNA is TGTGCCAGCAGTCCGCTGGTTGGGACAGGGGGTCCTGTTTCCTACGAGCAGTACTTC.